This is a list of T cell receptor beta chains from one sample in a study of shared clonotypes between healthy human individuals. TCRdb's table, derived via immunoSEQ multiplex PCR, lists solely in-frame clones and lacks some. The table records approximately 2.5 million clones, roughly nine tenths of them present only once. Sequencing was performed on naive CD4+ T cells sorted from blood. The receptors derive from a young man in good health. Each CDR3 is given with its conserved first and last residue. D genes are given only for firm matches.

v_call: TRBV5-4
j_call: TRBJ2-1
d_call: TRBD1
cdr3_nt: TGTGCCAGCAGCTCCCGGGACAGGGATAACAATGAGCAGTTCTTC
cdr3_aa: CASSSRDRDNNEQFF

v_call: TRBV4-1
j_call: TRBJ2-7
d_call: .
cdr3_nt: TGCGCCAGCAGCCAACCAGGGAGCTCCTACGAGCAGTACTTC
cdr3_aa: CASSQPGSSYEQYF

v_call: TRBV27
j_call: TRBJ2-1
d_call: .
cdr3_nt: TGTGCCAGCAGTTTATTTGGGGCAGCCGGCGTGAATGAGCAGTTCTTC
cdr3_aa: CASSLFGAAGVNEQFF

v_call: TRBV5-4
j_call: TRBJ2-2
d_call: TRBD1
cdr3_nt: TGTGCCAGCAGCTTGGGAAGTAGGGGGCAGAACACCGGGGAGCTGTTTTTT
cdr3_aa: CASSLGSRGQNTGELFF

v_call: TRBV30
j_call: TRBJ1-5
d_call: .
cdr3_nt: TGTGCCTGGAGTGTACAGGATAGCAATCAGCCCCAGCATTTT
cdr3_aa: CAWSVQDSNQPQHF

v_call: TRBV10-3
j_call: TRBJ2-5
d_call: .
cdr3_nt: TGTGCCATACGGACTAATACGCAAGAGACCCAGTACTTC
cdr3_aa: CAIRTNTQETQYF

v_call: TRBV15
j_call: TRBJ1-6
d_call: TRBD1
cdr3_nt: TGTGCCACCAGCGTAGGACAGGGAGTCTATAATTCACCCCTCCACTTT
cdr3_aa: CATSVGQGVYNSPLHF

v_call: TRBV19
j_call: TRBJ1-4
d_call: TRBD1
cdr3_nt: TGTGCCAGTAGTACGGGACAGGGTGAGAGTGAAAAACTGTTTTTT
cdr3_aa: CASSTGQGESEKLFF

v_call: TRBV6-5
j_call: TRBJ1-6
d_call: .
cdr3_nt: TGTGCCAGCAGTTACACGGCAGACGGTTCACCCCTCCACTTT
cdr3_aa: CASSYTADGSPLHF

v_call: TRBV11-3
j_call: TRBJ1-6
d_call: .
cdr3_nt: TGTGCCAGCAGCGTTGGGAGCTCCTATAATTCACCCCTCCACTTT
cdr3_aa: CASSVGSSYNSPLHF

v_call: TRBV11-2
j_call: TRBJ2-7
d_call: TRBD1
cdr3_nt: TGTGCCAGCAGTTCCGGGACAGGGGACTACGAGCAGTACTTC
cdr3_aa: CASSSGTGDYEQYF

v_call: TRBV7-9
j_call: TRBJ1-3
d_call: .
cdr3_nt: TGTGCCAGCAGCTTAGCGCGGGTACAGGGATCTGGAAACACCATATATTTT
cdr3_aa: CASSLARVQGSGNTIYF